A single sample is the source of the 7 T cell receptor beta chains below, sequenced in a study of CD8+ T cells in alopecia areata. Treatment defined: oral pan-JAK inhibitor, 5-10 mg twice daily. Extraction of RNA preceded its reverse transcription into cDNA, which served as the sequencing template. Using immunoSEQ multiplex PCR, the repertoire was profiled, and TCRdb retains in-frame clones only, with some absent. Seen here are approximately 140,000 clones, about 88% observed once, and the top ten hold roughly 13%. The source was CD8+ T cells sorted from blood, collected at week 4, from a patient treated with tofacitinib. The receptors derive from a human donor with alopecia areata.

CDR3 in DNA: TGTGCCAGCAGAGAGACAGGGTATGGGTCCTACGAGCAGTACTTC. This gives the protein CASRETGYGSYEQYF. The genes are TRBV6-1 and TRBJ2-7; TRBD1 agrees at 7 bases. V shed 6 bases and J 1 base; nucleotides not matched to a gene: 9. CDR3 length equals 15 residues. The germline gives CDR1 MNHNS, CDR2 SASEGT.

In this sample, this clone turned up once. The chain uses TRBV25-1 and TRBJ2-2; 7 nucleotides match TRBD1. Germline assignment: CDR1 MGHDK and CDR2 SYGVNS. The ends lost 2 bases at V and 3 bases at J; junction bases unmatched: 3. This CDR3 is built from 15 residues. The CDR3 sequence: CASSEQGVDTGELFF. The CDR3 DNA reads TGTGCCAGCAGTGAACAGGGGGTGGACACCGGGGAGCTGTTTTTT.

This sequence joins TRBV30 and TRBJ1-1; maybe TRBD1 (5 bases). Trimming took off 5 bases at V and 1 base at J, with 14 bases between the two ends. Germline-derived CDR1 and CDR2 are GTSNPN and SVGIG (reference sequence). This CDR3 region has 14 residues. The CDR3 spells CAWSPGQANTEAFF. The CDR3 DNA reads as TGTGCCTGGTCCCCGGGGCAGGCGAACACTGAAGCTTTCTTT.

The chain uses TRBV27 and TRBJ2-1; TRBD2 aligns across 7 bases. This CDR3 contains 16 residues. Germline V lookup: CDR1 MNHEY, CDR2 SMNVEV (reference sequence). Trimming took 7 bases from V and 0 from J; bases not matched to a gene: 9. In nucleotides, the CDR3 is TGTGCCAGCAACGAATTAGGCGGGAGCTCCTACAATGAGCAGTTCTTC. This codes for CASNELGGSSYNEQFF.

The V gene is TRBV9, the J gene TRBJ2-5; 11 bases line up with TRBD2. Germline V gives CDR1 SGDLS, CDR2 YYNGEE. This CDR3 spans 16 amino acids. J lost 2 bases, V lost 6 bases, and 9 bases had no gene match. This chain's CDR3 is CASNPTGTSGQETQYF. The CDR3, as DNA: TGTGCCAGCAACCCGACCGGGACTAGCGGACAAGAGACCCAGTACTTC.

CDR3 sequence: CASSSSTGIVVYEQYF. Here the CDR3 DNA reads TGTGCCAGCAGCTCGAGTACAGGGATCGTGGTGTACGAGCAGTACTTC. The chain employs TRBV7-9 and TRBJ2-7; weak D call: TRBD1 (6 bases). Trimming shortened V by 4 bases and J by 4 bases, and 20 bases separated the two germline ends. Germline assignment: CDR1 SEHNR and CDR2 FQNEAQ (reference sequence). The CDR3 is made up of 16 amino acids.

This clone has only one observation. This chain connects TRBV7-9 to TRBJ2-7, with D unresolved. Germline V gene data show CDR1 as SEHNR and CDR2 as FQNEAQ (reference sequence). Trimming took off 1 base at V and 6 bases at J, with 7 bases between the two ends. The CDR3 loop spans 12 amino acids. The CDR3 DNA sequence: TGTGCCAGCAGCTTAGGGGCCCCCGAGCAGTACTTC. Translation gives CASSLGAPEQYF.